A single sample is the source of the 11 T cell receptor beta chains below, sequenced in a study of cytomegalovirus exposure and HLA in healthy donors. The PCR ran on 60 Vbeta and 13 Jbeta primers. The method was immunoSEQ multiplex PCR; TCRdb's version includes in-frame clones alone and lacks a portion of them. This sample has roughly 170,000 clones, with approximately 78% found just once. Material for sequencing was PBMCs. The receptor source for this set is a woman aged 18-35 years in good health and CMV-seronegative.

The chain joins TRBV7-9 to TRBJ1-1, with no clear D. Germline CDR1 and CDR2: SEHNR and FQNEAQ (reference sequence). V lost 5 bases and J 8 bases, leaving 15 bases between the germline ends. The CDR3 contains 13 residues. CDR3 in amino acids: CASSAEAGLEAFF. The CDR3 region has the DNA TGTGCCAGCAGCGCAGAGGCGGGCTTGGAAGCTTTCTTT.

This chain uses TRBV5-6 with TRBJ2-3, with 8 bases lining up with TRBD1. The CDR3 consists of 16 residues. The germline V gene encodes CDR1 SGHDT and CDR2 YYEEEE. The junction had 4 bases not matched to a gene; V was cut back by 1 base and J by 0 bases. The CDR3 protein is CASSLTQGASTDTQYF. In nucleotides, the CDR3 is TGTGCCAGCAGCTTGACCCAGGGGGCCAGCACAGATACGCAGTATTTT.

The genes are TRBV28 and TRBJ1-5; weak D call: TRBD1 (6 bases). The V gene's germline CDR1 is MDHEN and CDR2 SYDVKM. The CDR3 loop spans 15 amino acids. V gave up 5 bases and J gave up 0 bases, with 11 bases separating them. The CDR3 region has the DNA TGTGCCAGCAGTCAGGGGATAAATAGCAATCAGCCCCAGCATTTT. Amino acids: CASSQGINSNQPQHF.

The rearrangement joins TRBV19 to TRBJ2-5; TRBD2 matches 7 bases. The V segment lost 6 bases and the J segment 4 bases; nucleotides outside the gene matches: 8. The CDR3 spans 14 residues. The germline gives CDR1 LNHDA, CDR2 SQIVND (reference sequence). The CDR3: CASSRGGGLETQYF. As DNA, the CDR3 is TGTGCCAGTAGCCGGGGCGGGGGTTTAGAGACCCAGTACTTC.

This rearrangement joins TRBV15 to TRBJ2-3; 8 positions agree with TRBD1. CDR3 length: 17 amino acids. J was trimmed by 0 bases and V by 1 base; bases with no gene match: 6. Germline CDR1 and CDR2: LNHNV and YYDKDF (reference sequence). CDR3 residues: CATSRGAGTGSTDTQYF. The CDR3 coding sequence is TGTGCCACCAGCAGAGGTGCGGGGACAGGAAGCACAGATACGCAGTATTTT.

As for this clone: Other nucleotide sequences in the sample specify the same CDR3. The V and J genes are TRBV5-1 and TRBJ2-7, with TRBD1 matching over 7 bases. CDR1 is SGHRS, CDR2 YFSETQ, per germline. With V trimmed by 0 bases and J by 10 bases, 10 bases remained unmatched. The CDR3 extends over 14 amino acids. The DNA for the CDR3 is TGCGCCAGCAGCTTGGGTGACAGGGTTGGCGAACAGTACTTC. Its protein is CASSLGDRVGEQYF.

This clone was seen just once. The chain is built from TRBV6-1 and TRBJ2-7; 9 nucleotides match TRBD1. The germline V gene has CDR1 MNHNS and CDR2 SASEGT. V gave up 6 bases and J gave up 4 bases; unmatched junction bases: 7. This CDR3 comprises 14 residues. DNA for the CDR3: TGTGCCAGCAGCAACCGGGACAGGGTATACGAGCAGTACTTC. Translated: CASSNRDRVYEQYF.

The gene calls are TRBV29-1 and TRBJ2-5; D is perhaps TRBD1 (6 bases). The CDR3 runs 11 residues. The ends were cut back, 5 bases at V and 5 bases at J, with 9 bases in the middle. Germline CDR1 is SQVTM and CDR2 is ANQGSEA. CDR3 DNA sequence: TGCAGCGTTCCCACAGGGGAGACCCAGTACTTC. It translates to CSVPTGETQYF. The full variable domain, completed using reference TRBV29-1 and TRBJ2-5, is SAVISQKPSRDICQRGTSLTIQCQVDSQVTMMFWYRQQPGQSLTLIATANQGSEATYESGFVIDKFPISRPNLTFSTLTVSNMSPEDSSIYLCSVPTGETQYFGPGTRLLVL.

The chain combines TRBV14 with TRBJ2-7, with 8 nucleotides matching TRBD2. This CDR3 spans 15 amino acids. J lost 4 bases, V lost 5 bases, and 10 bases had no gene match. Germline V gene data show CDR1 as SGHDN and CDR2 as FVKESK. The CDR3 DNA follows: TGTGCCAGCAGCAGGGTAGCGGGAATTAGGTACGAGCAGTACTTC. Translated, it gives CASSRVAGIRYEQYF. Variable domain in full (rest from reference TRBV14 and TRBJ2-7): EAGVTQFPSHSVIEKGQTVTLRCDPISGHDNLYWYRRVMGKEIKFLLHFVKESKQDESGMPNNRFLAERTGGTYSTLKVQPAELEDSGVYFCASSRVAGIRYEQYFGPGTRLTVT.

V gene TRBV19 combines with J gene TRBJ2-6; the D gene is possibly TRBD1 (6 bases). The CDR3 loop spans 21 amino acids. Germline V gives CDR1 LNHDA, CDR2 SQIVND (reference sequence). The V gene lost 5 bases and the J gene lost 4 bases, with 30 bases spanning the gap. In nucleotides, the CDR3 is TGTGCCAGTAGTCCACCTCCCTCCCATAGACAGGATCCCCCCGGGGCCAACGTCCTGACTTTC. Translation gives CASSPPPSHRQDPPGANVLTF.

The V gene is TRBV4-1, the J gene TRBJ2-7, with D possibly TRBD2 on 6 matching bases. Germline assignment: CDR1 MGHRA and CDR2 YSYEKL. Trimming removed 4 bases from V and 0 bases from J, with 13 bases in between. This CDR3 has 15 amino acids. CDR3 DNA: TGCGCCAGCAGCCGGAGCGGGCCGGGCTCCTACGAGCAGTACTTC. Protein sequence: CASSRSGPGSYEQYF.